This T cell receptor beta chain was sequenced during a study of shared clonotypes between healthy human individuals (dated by TCRdb to the early 2020s). Regarding the complete study: Three men and a couple of women, aged 18 to 49 years, made up the cohort. Different laboratories and diverse techniques were used to prepare libraries and sequence TCR repertoires, to increase sequencing depth and limit assay-specific biases. Between about 0.85 and 10 billion PBMCs per donor were obtained by leukapheresis. Per donor, three plates each were used for CD4 naive and CD4 memory, two for CD8 naive, and one for CD8 memory. To estimate repertoire size and how much clonotypes are shared between individuals, the study performed deep sequencing of blood TCR repertoires from a few healthy adults.

The full study reports these points: The genetic and exposure-history diversity represented was limited by the small number of donors. Larger estimated clonotype richness was generally found for naive subsets than for memory subsets. Pairwise subsampling indicated that sequencing depth was expected to affect the degree of clonotype sharing among donors. Rarefaction of sorted-subset datasets indicated incomplete sequencing despite the large sequencing depth. Only blood was sampled, and tissue TCR repertoires likely differ from those in blood. Compared with non-shared clonotypes, the clonotypes found in all four sorted-subset donors had higher generation probabilities. Approximately 5% of naive CD4, 3.5% of naive CD8, 2.3% of memory CD4, and around 0.4% of memory CD8 clonotypes were shared across four donors.

The donors were healthy, HIV-negative adults with no recently reported acute infections or vaccinations. Every donor was a Caucasian adult living in Nashville, Tennessee, USA. CD4+ T cells were enriched through magnetic negative selection, after which naive cells were positively selected on CD45RA and the remaining negative fraction served as the memory subset. Blood was obtained by leukapheresis, after which PBMCs were separated by Ficoll-Histopaque density gradient centrifugation and cryopreserved in liquid nitrogen vapor phase. Analytical flow cytometry was used to check the purity and quantity of each magnetically sorted T cell population. Each sorted fraction had its genomic DNA isolated and then quantified by UV absorbance on a Nanodrop 2000c. In the case of this clone: Its antigen specificity is not known. Base qualities were left out, and no much larger clone turns up one base away.

V lost 2 bases and J lost 3 bases; the stretch between them is 13 bases long. Per the germline V gene (reference sequence), MNHNY is the CDR1 and SVGAGI is the CDR2. From cysteine to phenylalanine, the CDR3 is 15 amino acids long. The read is trimmed to its CDR3 DNA, 45 bases read in frame from base 1. Using the deep immunoSEQ assay, TCR CDR3 regions were amplified from genomic DNA by multiplex PCR. Extracted genomic DNA from each cell subset was spread evenly across all wells of several immunoSEQ 96-well plates, with each plate serving as a replicate. For sorted subsets, approximately 190 ng of genomic DNA, equivalent to around 29,000 T cell genomes, went into each replicate PCR. Purified libraries were quantified with a Qubit 3.0 fluorometer, sized on a Bioanalyzer 2100, and re-quantified with the KAPA Library Quantification kit. Every immunoSEQ 96-well plate was sequenced on a dedicated single-read 150-cycle Illumina NextSeq 550 flow cell. The authors' analysis ran thus. Because the immunoSEQ output held only junctional sequences and lacked quality scores, the filtering could not match the filtering applied to full-length reads. Sequences were annotated with PyIR, a Python wrapper for IgBLAST v1.9, using IMGT germline references to assign V/J genes and CDR3. Any read was removed if the V/J assignment was weak (E-value above 1e-6), the CDR3 was missing, or the read contained stop codons, out-of-frame junctions, or ambiguous translated residues. V3J clonotypes were defined as sequences sharing an identical inferred V gene, J gene, and CDR3 amino acid sequence. To compute the percentage overlap between repertoires, the number of shared unique clonotypes was divided by the size of the smaller repertoire. Richness of each repertoire was evaluated using RTK rarefaction, the Chao1 estimator, and Recon v2.1 estimates of unobserved clonotypes. For all TCRbeta clonotypes obtained by the gDNA method from four donors, generation probabilities were computed with OLGA. In TCRdb, the immuneACCESS table is reduced to in-frame sequences with V and J assigned. These tables do not hold every clone; where another copy was compared, an unresolved V gene accounts for under half, and the others remain unexplained. The DNA gave D and trimming, while V, J and clone size come from that table. Present in this sample are about 2.3 million clones, more than 85% of which were seen just once. The ten largest account for roughly 0.36% of the sample.

Recombination connected TRBV6-6 to TRBJ1-2; possibly the D gene is TRBD1, per 5 matching bases. The sequencing sample was made of naive CD4+ T cells from PBMCs. The label giving this sample's cell subset or site can be read as: CD45RA+ positively selected. This TCR was sampled from a man aged 18 to 29 in good health. Some clones in this sample may be carry-over from other donors' samples. Here is the DNA: TGTGCCAGCAGTTACATAACCGGGACGGACTATGGCTACACCTTC. Its translation is CASSYITGTDYGYTF.